The clone carrying this T cell receptor beta chain was seen only once. Because the CDR3's place on the DNA is in doubt, the DNA is left out and the CDR3 is given as listed by TCRdb. The data stem from a study of blood T cell repertoires in COVID-19. Across the study: Sites across the United States, Italy and Spain contributed samples from acute and convalescent COVID-19. PBMCs, B-cell-depleted T cells, or T cells were the source of the cDNA or gDNA that made up the material.

Germline V gives CDR1 LGHDT, CDR2 YNNKEL (reference sequence). The CDR3 comprises 20 residues, both ends counted. Under the authors' procedure: Reference gene primer amplification gave nucleated cell count estimates. The assay was immunoSEQ multiplex PCR, and TCRdb's table has in-frame clones only and misses some. The DNA gave D and trimming, while V, J and clone size come from that table. This sample has approximately 31,000 clones, with roughly nine tenths found just once. Input material: peripheral blood. This chain joins TRBV3-1 (or the pseudogene TRBV3-2) and TRBJ2-5; the table calls TRBD2, which could not be checked here. The TCR sequence derives from a man between 65 and 85 years old with active COVID-19. CDR3 region: CAIPPSASGYVCIVGETQYF.